Below are 18 T cell receptor beta chains sequenced from a single sample in a study of T cell clonality in common variable immunodeficiency. TCRdb's copy holds only in-frame clones and misses some; the assay was immunoSEQ multiplex PCR. The sample holds 25,000 to 35,000 clones, and no clone turns up only once. Their antigens remain unidentified. The study's findings and limits: Fewer deletions and N-nucleotide insertions were reportedly seen in common variable immunodeficiency TCR beta sequences.

The sequencing input was peripheral blood mononuclear cells. The source is a human donor with common variable immunodeficiency.

Many counts were recorded for this clone. The read finishes 3 residues shy of the CDR3 end, and the germline J gene is used to complete it. The genes are TRBV18 and TRBJ1-2; perhaps TRBD1 as D (6 bases). The CDR3 contains 14 residues. Trimming left V 4 bases short and J 2 bases short, with 11 bases between. CDR1 and CDR2 from the germline V gene are KGHSH and LQKENI. The CDR3 sequence is CASSRRTANYGYTF. CDR3 DNA (partial): TGTGCCAGCTCACGACGGACAGCCAACTATGGC.

This clone came up a few times. The CDR3 end falls 3 residues outside the read, so it is completed with the germline J gene. The chain joins TRBV2 to TRBJ2-1; TRBD1 or TRBD2 may be the D gene (7 bases each). This CDR3 has 15 amino acids. Germline V gene sequence: CDR1 SNHLY, CDR2 FYNNEI. V lost 6 bases, J lost 3 bases, and 15 bases lay in between. The sequenced part of the CDR3 DNA is TGTGCCAGCAGAGCGGGACAGATATTCTACAATGAG. It specifies CASRAGQIFYNE. Given in full, the CDR3 is CASRAGQIFYNEQFF.

This clone was counted ten times or more. From the germline J gene comes the end of the CDR3, since the read stops 3 residues before it. The rearrangement links TRBV18 to TRBJ2-7; 9 bases fit TRBD1. CDR3 size: 13 residues. Per germline, CDR1 KGHSH and CDR2 LQKENI. The V and J ends lost 4 bases and 5 bases, in that order; junction bases with no gene match: 3. The sequenced CDR3 bases are TGTGCCAGCTCACAGGACAGGGGTAACGAG. Its protein product is CASSQDRGNE. The full CDR3 protein reads CASSQDRGNEQYF.

Ten or more counts support this clone. CDR3: CASSQGQGRETQYF. The CDR3 DNA, read in part, is TGCGCCAGCAGCCAGGGACAGGGAAGGGAGACC. The chain uses TRBV5-1 and TRBJ2-5; 9 bases fit TRBD1. The CDR3 end falls 3 residues outside the read, so it is completed with the germline J gene. The V segment lost 4 bases and the J segment 5 bases; nucleotides outside the gene matches: 6. CDR3 length: 14 amino acids. CDR1 and CDR2 (germline): SGHRS, YFSETQ. Full variable domain (missing parts from reference TRBV5-1 and TRBJ2-5): KAGVTQTPRYLIKTRGQQVTLSCSPISGHRSVSWYQQTPGQGLQFLFEYFSETQRNKGNFPGRFSGRQFSNSRSEMNVSTLELGDSALYLCASSQGQGRETQYFGPGTRLLVL.

This clone turned up a few times. From the germline J gene comes the end of the CDR3, since the read stops 3 residues before it. The chain has TRBV7-6 and TRBJ2-3; TRBD2 matches 7 bases. CDR3 length equals 14 residues. Germline CDR1 is SGHVS and CDR2 is FNYEAQ. With 4 bases clipped from V and 5 bases from J, the junction kept 6 bases outside the gene matches. The CDR3 protein is CASSSLTSEDTQYF. The DNA read from the CDR3 is TGTGCCAGCAGCTCCCTCACTAGCGAAGATACG.

This clone was seen more than once but under ten times. The read ends 3 residues before the CDR3 terminus; that terminus is restored from the germline J gene. The chain recombines TRBV20-1 with TRBJ1-1; 7 bases line up with TRBD1. This CDR3 contains 14 residues. Germline V gene lookup returns CDR1 DFQATT and CDR2 SNEGSKA (reference sequence). J was trimmed by 0 bases and V by 5 bases; bases with no gene match: 6. The CDR3 sequence is CSAAAGQMNTEAFF. Incomplete CDR3 DNA: TGCAGTGCTGCTGCGGGACAGATGAACACTGAA.

Partial CDR3 DNA: TGTGCCAGCGGACCTTTAGCGGGAAATACAGATACG. This codes for CASGPLAGNTDT. The CDR3, in full, reads CASGPLAGNTDTQYF. This sequence joins TRBV6-2 or TRBV6-3 and TRBJ2-3; 8 nucleotides line up with TRBD2. The read finishes 3 residues shy of the CDR3 end, and the germline J gene is used to complete it. V lost 8 bases and J lost 3; bases outside the gene matches: 10. The CDR3 has 15 residues. Germline V gives CDR1 MNHEY, CDR2 SVGEGT.

This clone came up many times. The read finishes 3 residues shy of the CDR3 end, and the germline J gene is used to complete it. The chain employs TRBV16 and TRBJ2-6, with D uncertain. Germline V CDR1 and CDR2: KGHSY, FQNENV. CDR3 length equals 16 residues. The V and J ends lost 3 bases and 0 bases respectively, with 9 bases between them. CDR3 DNA (partial): TGTGCCAGCAGCCACCGTCGTCTCTCTGGGGCCAACGTC. It codes for CASSHRRLSGANV. The full CDR3 protein is CASSHRRLSGANVLTF.

This clone was recorded at least ten times. The DNA ends 3 residues before the CDR3 does, and the rest of the CDR3 is filled in from the germline J gene. This rearrangement joins TRBV13 to TRBJ2-1; 10 bases line up with TRBD2. The CDR3 runs to 14 residues. Per germline, CDR1 PRHDT and CDR2 FYEKMQ (reference sequence). The V gene end was trimmed by 5 bases and the J gene end by 6 bases; junction bases not matched to a gene: 4. CDR3 sequence reads: CASSRTSGVNEQFF. The DNA read from the CDR3 is TGTGCCAGCAGCCGGACTAGCGGTGTCAATGAG.

This clone was picked up many times. Coverage ceases 3 residues before the CDR3 finishes, and the germline J gene fills in the end. The V call is TRBV19, the J call TRBJ1-5; D perhaps matches TRBD1 (6 bases). This CDR3 is 16 amino acids long. Germline V gene data show CDR1 as LNHDA and CDR2 as SQIVND (reference sequence). V lost 7 bases to trimming and J lost 0 bases, with 16 bases between them. Partial CDR3 DNA: TGTGCCAGTACCAGAGGACAGTCCAATAGCAATCAGCCC. Translating it yields CASTRGQSNSNQP. The full CDR3 sequence reads CASTRGQSNSNQPQHF.

There are many counts of this clone. The CDR3 DNA, read in part, is TGCAGCGTTGCTCAGGTTGAA. Encoded protein: CSVAQVE. The entire CDR3 is CSVAQVEAFF. V usage is TRBV29-1 and J usage is TRBJ1-1; D remains ambiguous. The CDR3 is cut off 3 residues early in the read; its end comes from the germline J gene. The CDR3 is 10 residues long. The V end lost 4 bases, the J end lost 7 bases, and 7 bases lay between the germline ends. CDR1 SQVTM and CDR2 ANQGSEA come from the germline V gene.

The table lists this clone with many counts. The read stops 3 residues short of the end of the CDR3; the missing end is completed from the germline J gene. The V and J genes are TRBV29-1 and TRBJ2-3; 8 positions match TRBD2. This CDR3 has 15 residues. CDR1 is SQVTM, CDR2 ANQGSEA, per germline. The V and J ends lost 8 bases and 2 bases, in that order; junction bases with no gene match: 12. CDR3 loop: CSTSATSGTTDTQYF. CDR3 bases read: TGCAGCACCTCCGCTACTAGCGGAACCACAGATACG.

Comments on this clone: The read ends 3 residues shy of where the CDR3 ends; the end is completed using the germline J gene. The chain uses TRBV5-1 and TRBJ2-7; tentatively, D is TRBD2 (6 bases). Trimming pared 0 bases from V and 3 bases from J, leaving 10 bases between. Per germline, CDR1 SGHRS and CDR2 YFSETQ. The CDR3 extends over 14 amino acids. The DNA read from the CDR3 is TGCGCCAGCAGCTTGGTTCGGGGAGGCTACGAG. This gives the protein CASSLVRGGYE. The full CDR3 protein is CASSLVRGGYEQYF.

This clone showed up many times. The CDR3 is cut off 3 residues early in the read; its end comes from the germline J gene. The same CDR3 arises from other DNA sequences in this sample as well. The rearrangement joins TRBV5-1 to TRBJ2-1, with 9 bases aligning to TRBD2. The CDR3 contains 14 residues. V was clipped by 4 bases and J by 5 bases; unmatched bases: 4. From germline, CDR1 is SGHRS and CDR2 YFSETQ. This chain's CDR3 is CASSQGLADNEQFF. The sequenced part of the CDR3 DNA is TGCGCCAGCAGCCAGGGACTAGCTGACAATGAG.

The table lists this clone with many counts. The CDR3 extends 3 residues past the end of the read, so its final part is completed from the germline J gene. The chain recombines TRBV4-1 with TRBJ2-7, with 10 bases lining up with TRBD1. The J segment lost 1 base and the V segment lost 1 base, leaving 10 bases of the junction unmatched. This CDR3 comprises 18 residues. Germline V gene lookup returns CDR1 MGHRA and CDR2 YSYEKL. The CDR3 DNA, read in part, is TGCGCCAGCAGCCAAGTAAACCCGGGACAGGGGAAGTCCTACGAG. Translation: CASSQVNPGQGKSYE. The entire CDR3 reads CASSQVNPGQGKSYEQYF.

Concerning this clone itself: Read data end 3 residues before the CDR3 end; the end is taken from the germline J gene. The chain recombines TRBV5-1 with TRBJ2-5; 10 bases agree with TRBD1. The CDR3 consists of 15 residues. The junction had 5 bases not matched to a gene; V was cut back by 2 bases and J by 4 bases. Germline loops: CDR1 SGHRS, CDR2 YFSETQ. CDR3 bases read: TGCGCCAGCAGCTTTGCCCGGGACAGGGGAGAGACC. Protein: CASSFARDRGET. The whole CDR3 sequence reads CASSFARDRGETQYF.

As regards this clone: The CDR3 end falls 3 residues outside the read, so it is completed with the germline J gene. This chain links TRBV19 with TRBJ2-2; TRBD2 is a possible D gene (5 bases). From germline, CDR1 is LNHDA and CDR2 SQIVND (reference sequence). The V end was cut by 5 bases, the J end by 3 bases, with 10 bases between. This CDR3 contains 14 residues. The CDR3 sequence: CASSEGRHTGELFF. The DNA read from the CDR3 is TGTGCCAGTAGTGAGGGCCGCCACACCGGGGAG.

Details on this clone: The read comes to an end 3 residues before the CDR3 does, leaving the germline J gene to fill in the end. The chain combines TRBV2 with TRBJ2-3, with TRBD2 matching 12 bases. Germline V CDR1 and CDR2: SNHLY, FYNNEI. The CDR3 spans 15 residues. The junction had 7 bases not matched to a gene; V was cut back by 7 bases and J by 5 bases. The DNA read from the CDR3 is TGTGCCAGCAACCGGCTAGCGGGAGGGGAAGATACG. The encoded protein is CASNRLAGGEDT. From start to end, the CDR3 is CASNRLAGGEDTQYF.